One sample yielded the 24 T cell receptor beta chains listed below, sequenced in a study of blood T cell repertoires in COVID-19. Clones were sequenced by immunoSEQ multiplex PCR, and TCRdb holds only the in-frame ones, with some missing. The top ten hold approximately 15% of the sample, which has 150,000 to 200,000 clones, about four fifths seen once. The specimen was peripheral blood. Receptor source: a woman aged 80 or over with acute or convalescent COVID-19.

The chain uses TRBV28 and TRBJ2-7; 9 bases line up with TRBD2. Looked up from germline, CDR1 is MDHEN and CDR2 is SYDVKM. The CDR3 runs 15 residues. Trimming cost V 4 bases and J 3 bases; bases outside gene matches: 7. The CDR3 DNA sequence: TGTGCCAGCAGTTCCACCGGGACTAGCCTCTACGAGCAGTACTTC. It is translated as CASSSTGTSLYEQYF.

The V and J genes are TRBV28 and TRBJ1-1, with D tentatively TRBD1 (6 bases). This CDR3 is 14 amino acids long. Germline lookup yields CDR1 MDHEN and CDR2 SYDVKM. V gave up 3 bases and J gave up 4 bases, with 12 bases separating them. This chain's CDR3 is CASSLVQGFTEAFF. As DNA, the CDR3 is TGTGCCAGCAGTTTGGTACAGGGATTCACTGAAGCTTTCTTT.

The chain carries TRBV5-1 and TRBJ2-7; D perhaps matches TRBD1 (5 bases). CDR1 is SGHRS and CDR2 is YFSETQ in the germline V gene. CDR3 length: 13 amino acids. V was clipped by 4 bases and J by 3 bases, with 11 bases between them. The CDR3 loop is CASSDPDSYEQYF. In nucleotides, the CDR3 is TGCGCCAGCAGCGATCCAGACAGCTACGAGCAGTACTTC.

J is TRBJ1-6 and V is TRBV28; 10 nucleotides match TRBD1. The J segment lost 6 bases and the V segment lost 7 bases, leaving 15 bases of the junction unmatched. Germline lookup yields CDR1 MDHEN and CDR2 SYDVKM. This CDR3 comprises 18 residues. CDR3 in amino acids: CASTISRDRGPSNSPLHF. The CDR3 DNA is TGTGCCAGCACCATAAGCCGGGACAGGGGCCCGTCTAATTCACCCCTCCACTTT.

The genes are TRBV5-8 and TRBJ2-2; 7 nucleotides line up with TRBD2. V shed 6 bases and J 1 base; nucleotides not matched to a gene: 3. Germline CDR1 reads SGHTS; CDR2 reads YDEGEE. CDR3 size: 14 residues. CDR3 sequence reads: CASTWGGNTGELFF. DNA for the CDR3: TGTGCCAGCACCTGGGGGGGGAACACCGGGGAGCTGTTTTTT. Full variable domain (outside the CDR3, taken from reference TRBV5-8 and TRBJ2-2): EAGVTQSPTHLIKTRGQQATLRCSPISGHTSVYWYQQALGLGLQFLLWYDEGEERNRGNFPPRFSGRQFPNYSSELNVNALELEDSALYLCASTWGGNTGELFFGEGSRLTVL.

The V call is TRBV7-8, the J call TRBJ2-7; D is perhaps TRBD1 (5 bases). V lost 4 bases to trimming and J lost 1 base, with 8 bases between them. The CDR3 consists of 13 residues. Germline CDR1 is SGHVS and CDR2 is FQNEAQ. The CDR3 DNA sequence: TGTGCCAGCAGCTCCCGGACATCCTACGAGCAGTACTTC. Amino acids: CASSSRTSYEQYF.

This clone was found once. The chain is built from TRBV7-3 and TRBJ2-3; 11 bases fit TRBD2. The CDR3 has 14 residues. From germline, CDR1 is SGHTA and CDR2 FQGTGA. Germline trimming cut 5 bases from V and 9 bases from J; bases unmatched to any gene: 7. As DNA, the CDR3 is TGTGCCAGCAGCAAACTAGCGGGAGTAAACACGCAGTATTTT. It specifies CASSKLAGVNTQYF.

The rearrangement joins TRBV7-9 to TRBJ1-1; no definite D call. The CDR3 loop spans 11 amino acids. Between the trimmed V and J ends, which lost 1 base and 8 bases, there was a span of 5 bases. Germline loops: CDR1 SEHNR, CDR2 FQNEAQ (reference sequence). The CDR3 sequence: CASSLGREAFF. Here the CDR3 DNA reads TGTGCCAGCAGCTTAGGCAGGGAAGCTTTCTTT.

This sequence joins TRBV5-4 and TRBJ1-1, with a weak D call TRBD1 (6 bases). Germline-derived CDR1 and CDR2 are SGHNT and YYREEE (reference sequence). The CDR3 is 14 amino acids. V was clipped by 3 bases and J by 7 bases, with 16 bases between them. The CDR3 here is CASSSPQGSNEAFF. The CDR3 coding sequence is TGTGCCAGCAGCTCTCCCCAGGGGTCGAATGAAGCTTTCTTT.

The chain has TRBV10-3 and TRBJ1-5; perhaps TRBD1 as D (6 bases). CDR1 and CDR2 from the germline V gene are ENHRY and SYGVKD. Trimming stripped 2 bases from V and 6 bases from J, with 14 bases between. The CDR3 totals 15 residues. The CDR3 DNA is TGTGCCATCAGTGAGGCTCCAGGGGCGGGTCAGCCCCAGCATTTT. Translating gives CAISEAPGAGQPQHF.

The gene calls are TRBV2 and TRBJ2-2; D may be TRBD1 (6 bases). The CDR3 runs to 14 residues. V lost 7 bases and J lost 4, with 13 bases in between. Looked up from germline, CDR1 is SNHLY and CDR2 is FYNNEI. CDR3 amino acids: CASTNRAPTGELFF. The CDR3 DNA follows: TGTGCCAGCACGAACAGGGCCCCCACCGGGGAGCTGTTTTTT.

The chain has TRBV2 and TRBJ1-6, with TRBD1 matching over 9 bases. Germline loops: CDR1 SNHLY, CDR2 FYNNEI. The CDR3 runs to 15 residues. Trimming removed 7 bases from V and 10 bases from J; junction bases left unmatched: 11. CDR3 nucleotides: TGTGCCAGCACCAGGACAGGGGAGGTTTGGTCACCCCTCCACTTT. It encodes CASTRTGEVWSPLHF. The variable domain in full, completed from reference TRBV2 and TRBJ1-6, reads EPEVTQTPSHQVTQMGQEVILRCVPISNHLYFYWYRQILGQKVEFLVSFYNNEISEKSEIFDDQFSVERPDGSNFTLKIRSTKLEDSAMYFCASTRTGEVWSPLHFGNGTRLTVT.

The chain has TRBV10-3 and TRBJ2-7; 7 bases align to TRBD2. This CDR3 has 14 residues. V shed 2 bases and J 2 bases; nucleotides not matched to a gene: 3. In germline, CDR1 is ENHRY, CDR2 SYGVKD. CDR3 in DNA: TGTGCCATCAGTGAGGGGCTAGCGGCCTACGAGCAGTACTTC. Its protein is CAISEGLAAYEQYF.

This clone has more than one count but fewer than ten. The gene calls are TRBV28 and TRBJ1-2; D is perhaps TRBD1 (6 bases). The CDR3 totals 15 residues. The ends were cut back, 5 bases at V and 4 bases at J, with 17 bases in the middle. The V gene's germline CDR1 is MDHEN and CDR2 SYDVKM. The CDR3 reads CASSLGTEQGYGYTF. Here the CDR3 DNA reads TGTGCCAGCAGTCTAGGGACGGAACAGGGCTATGGCTACACCTTC.

The CDR3 spells CASSSPRGAETQYF. CDR3 bases: TGTGCCAGCAGTTCCCCCCGGGGGGCTGAGACCCAGTACTTC. The V and J genes are TRBV6-6 and TRBJ2-5; a possible D gene is TRBD2 (7 bases). The CDR3 extends over 14 amino acids. V dropped 4 bases and J dropped 5 bases, with 14 bases sitting between them. Germline CDR1 is MNHNY and CDR2 is SVGAGI (reference sequence).

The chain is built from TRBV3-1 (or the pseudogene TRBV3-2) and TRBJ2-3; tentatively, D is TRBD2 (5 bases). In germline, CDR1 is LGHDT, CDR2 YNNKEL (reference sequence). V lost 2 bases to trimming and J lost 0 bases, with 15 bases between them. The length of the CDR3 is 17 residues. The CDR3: CASSQPRVIASTDTQYF. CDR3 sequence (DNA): TGTGCCAGCAGCCAACCGAGGGTAATTGCTAGCACAGATACGCAGTATTTT.

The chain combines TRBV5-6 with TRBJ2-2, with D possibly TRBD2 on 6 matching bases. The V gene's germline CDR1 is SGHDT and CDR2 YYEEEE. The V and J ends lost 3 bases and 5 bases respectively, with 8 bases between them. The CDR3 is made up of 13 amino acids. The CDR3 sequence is CASSSGETGELFF. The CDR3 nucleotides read TGTGCCAGCAGCTCGGGAGAGACCGGGGAGCTGTTTTTT. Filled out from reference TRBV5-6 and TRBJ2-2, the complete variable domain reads DAGVTQSPTHLIKTRGQQVTLRCSPKSGHDTVSWYQQALGQGPQFIFQYYEEEERQRGNFPDRFSGHQFPNYSSELNVNALLLGDSALYLCASSSGETGELFFGEGSRLTVL.

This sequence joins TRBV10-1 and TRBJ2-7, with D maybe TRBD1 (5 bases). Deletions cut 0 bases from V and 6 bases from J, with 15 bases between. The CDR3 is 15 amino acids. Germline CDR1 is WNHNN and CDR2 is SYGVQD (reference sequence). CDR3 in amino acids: CASSESTGVSTEQYF. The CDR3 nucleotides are TGCGCCAGCAGTGAGTCTACAGGAGTATCAACCGAGCAGTACTTC.

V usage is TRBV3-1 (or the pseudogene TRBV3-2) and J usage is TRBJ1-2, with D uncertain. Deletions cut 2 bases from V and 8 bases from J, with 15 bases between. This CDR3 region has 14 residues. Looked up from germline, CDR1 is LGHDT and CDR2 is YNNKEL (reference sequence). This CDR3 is CASSQNIEGGGYTF. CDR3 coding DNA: TGTGCCAGCAGCCAAAATATTGAAGGCGGGGGCTACACCTTC.

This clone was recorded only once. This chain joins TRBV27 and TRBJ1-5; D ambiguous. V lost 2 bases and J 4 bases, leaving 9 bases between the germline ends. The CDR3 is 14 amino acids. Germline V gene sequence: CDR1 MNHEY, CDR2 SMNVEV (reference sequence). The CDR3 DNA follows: TGTGCCAGCAGTTTAATGGGCTCTAATCAGCCCCAGCATTTT. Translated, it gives CASSLMGSNQPQHF.

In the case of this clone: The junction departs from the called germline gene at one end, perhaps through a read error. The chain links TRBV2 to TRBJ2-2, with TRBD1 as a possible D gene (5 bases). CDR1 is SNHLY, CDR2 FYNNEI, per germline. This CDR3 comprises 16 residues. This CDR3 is CASSEGVIAKTGELFF. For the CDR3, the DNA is TGTGCCAGCAGCGAAGGGGTAATAGCTAAAACCGGGGAGCTGTTTTTT. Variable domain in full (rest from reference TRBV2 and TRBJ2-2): EPEVTQTPSHQVTQMGQEVILRCVPISNHLYFYWYRQILGQKVEFLVSFYNNEISEKSEIFDDQFSVERPDGSNFTLKIRSTKLEDSAMYFCASSEGVIAKTGELFFGEGSRLTVL.

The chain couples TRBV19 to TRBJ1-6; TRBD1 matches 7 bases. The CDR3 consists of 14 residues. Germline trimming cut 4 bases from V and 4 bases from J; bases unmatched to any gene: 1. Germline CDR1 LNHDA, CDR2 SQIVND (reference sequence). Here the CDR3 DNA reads TGTGCCAGTAGTAGGGGACAGTATAATTCACCCCTCCACTTT. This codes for CASSRGQYNSPLHF.

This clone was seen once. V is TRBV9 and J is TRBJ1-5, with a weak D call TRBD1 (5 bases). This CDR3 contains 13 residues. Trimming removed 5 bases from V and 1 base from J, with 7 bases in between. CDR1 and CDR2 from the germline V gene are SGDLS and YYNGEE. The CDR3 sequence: CASRGRSNQPQHF. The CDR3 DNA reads TGTGCCAGCAGGGGGCGCAGCAATCAGCCCCAGCATTTT.

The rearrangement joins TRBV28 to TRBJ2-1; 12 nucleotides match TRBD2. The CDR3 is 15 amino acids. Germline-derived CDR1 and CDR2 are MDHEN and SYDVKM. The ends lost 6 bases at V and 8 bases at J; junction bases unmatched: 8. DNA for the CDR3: TGTGCCAGCAGGTCGACTAGCGGGAGTGTATATGAGCAGTTCTTC. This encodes CASRSTSGSVYEQFF.